The source of this T cell receptor (beta chain) is a study of T cells in Graves' hyperthyroidism and ophthalmopathy. Germline V CDR1 and CDR2: SNHLY, FYNNEI. This CDR3 is 15 amino acids long. The V gene end was trimmed by 4 bases and the J gene end by 5 bases; junction bases not matched to a gene: 4. Absent ophthalmopathy progression within 18 months defined stable Graves' hyperthyroidism. Hyperthyroidism in the patients, aged 18 to 65, was newly diagnosed and under 2 months in duration. PBMCs were sourced from over 8.5 ml fresh peripheral blood. Authors of the study amplified TCR beta CDR3 regions from RNA transcripts. RT-PCR in the first round (using the HTBI primer set) targeted the TCR CDR3. TCRdb redid the calling of the multiplex PCR reads with MiXCR, one entry per CDR3 protein. Among hundreds of thousands of distinct CDR3 sequences listed, around 15% were seen once. This clonotype has just one count. A read error may be the cause here, since a much bigger clone is one base away.

The receptor's source is a woman aged 25 to 39 with Graves' hyperthyroidism. The chain recombines TRBV2 with TRBJ2-3; 12 bases fit TRBD2. The sequenced material came from blood. As DNA, the CDR3 is TGTGCCAGCAGTGGGACTAGCGGGATGGTAGATACGCAGTATTTT. This sequence encodes CASSGTSGMVDTQYF.